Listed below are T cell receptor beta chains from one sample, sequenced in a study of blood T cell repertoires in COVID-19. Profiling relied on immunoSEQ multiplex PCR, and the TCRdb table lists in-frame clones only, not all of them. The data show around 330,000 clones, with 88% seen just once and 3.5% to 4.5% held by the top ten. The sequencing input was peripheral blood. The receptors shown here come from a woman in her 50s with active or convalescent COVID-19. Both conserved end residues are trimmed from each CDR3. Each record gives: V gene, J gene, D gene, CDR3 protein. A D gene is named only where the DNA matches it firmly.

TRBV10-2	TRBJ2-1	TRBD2	ASRPGLAGGKPQF
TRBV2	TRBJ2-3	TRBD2	ASILAGISTDTQY
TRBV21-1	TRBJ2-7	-	ASKRGRLVSHEQY
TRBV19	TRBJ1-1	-	ASSLGGGTEAF
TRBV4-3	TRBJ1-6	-	ASSQDTSSYNSPLH
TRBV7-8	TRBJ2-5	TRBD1	ASSETRGQETQY
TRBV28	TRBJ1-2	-	ASSFPPPGYGYT
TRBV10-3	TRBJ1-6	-	AISESSGNSPLH
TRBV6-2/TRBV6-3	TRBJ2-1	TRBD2	ASSSLVGSGKAYNEQF
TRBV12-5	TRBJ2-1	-	ASGLGNGEQF
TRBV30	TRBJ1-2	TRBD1	ALETGRN
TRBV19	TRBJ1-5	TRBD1	ASSTGGNQPQH
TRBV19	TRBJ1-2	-	ASSPVERSNYGYT
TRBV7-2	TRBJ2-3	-	ASSFGRGSTDTQY
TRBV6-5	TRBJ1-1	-	ASKTQENTEAF
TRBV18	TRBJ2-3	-	ASSPAVGLTDTQY